These 21 T cell receptor beta chains came from one sample sequenced in a study of monozygotic twins with inflammatory bowel disease. Each CDR3 protein gets one entry in TCRdb, which reprocessed the 5' RACE reads and gives no DNA. The repertoire shows about 160,000 distinct CDR3 sequences; the top ten hold less than 7.5%. Sample: blood. Source of these receptors: a human donor with ulcerative colitis or Crohn's disease, or a healthy co-twin of an affected twin (not recorded which).

The CDR3 loop reads CASSLRSNQPQHF. The chain uses TRBV7-8 and TRBJ1-5. From germline, CDR1 is SGHVS and CDR2 FQNEAQ. The length of the CDR3 is 13 residues.

This chain joins TRBV28 and TRBJ2-7; TCRdb selects TRBD2, and the lack of DNA leaves this call unchecked. Germline V gene lookup returns CDR1 MDHEN and CDR2 SYDVKM. The CDR3 has 16 residues. This chain's CDR3 is CASSPAGGRLRYEQYF.

This chain uses TRBV29-1 with TRBJ1-2; TCRdb calls TRBD1, which cannot be checked without DNA. The CDR3 runs to 14 residues. Germline-derived CDR1 and CDR2 are SQVTM and ANQGSEA. The CDR3: CSVEVITGRGGYTF.

Here the CDR3 reads CSAEKQGGMIGHEKLFF. The rearrangement links TRBV20-1 to TRBJ1-4. Germline V gene data show CDR1 as DFQATT and CDR2 as SNEGSKA (reference sequence). The CDR3 length is 17 residues.

This chain joins TRBV3-1 and TRBJ2-5; the TCRdb D gene call, TRBD2, has no DNA to confirm it. CDR1 is LGHDT, CDR2 YNNKEL, per germline (reference sequence). CDR3 size: 17 residues. The CDR3 protein is CASSHRASGKGGETQYF.

The V gene is TRBV7-3, the J gene TRBJ2-1; no DNA is available, so the TRBD2 call from TCRdb remains unchecked. Germline V gives CDR1 SGHTA, CDR2 FQGTGA. The length of the CDR3 is 15 residues. The CDR3 here is CASSSSGGSYNEQFF.

This sequence joins TRBV2 and TRBJ1-2; the TRBD1 assignment by TCRdb is unverifiable without DNA. The CDR3 is made up of 15 amino acids. Germline CDR1 is SNHLY and CDR2 is FYNNEI. The CDR3 sequence: CASSEAGQGVRGYTF.

This rearrangement joins TRBV30 to TRBJ1-1. Per the germline V gene, CDR1 is GTSNPN and CDR2 is SVGIG (reference sequence). This CDR3 is 12 amino acids long. The CDR3 protein is CAWGGVNTEAFF.

The genes are TRBV3-1 and TRBJ2-1; TCRdb gives TRBD2 as the D gene, but with no DNA this cannot be confirmed. CDR1 is LGHDT and CDR2 is YNNKEL in the germline V gene (reference sequence). CDR3 size: 19 residues. CDR3 region: CASSQDRGSDALSYNEQFF.

The rearrangement uses TRBV12-3 or TRBV12-4 and TRBJ1-1. This CDR3 is 11 amino acids long. The CDR3 loop is CASSLGPKAFF.

The chain recombines TRBV7-9 with TRBJ2-2. Germline V gene data show CDR1 as SEHNR and CDR2 as FQNEAQ (reference sequence). The CDR3 is made up of 15 amino acids. The CDR3 region is CASSLTSPNTGELFF.

The V and J genes are TRBV24-1 and TRBJ2-1; TCRdb gives TRBD1 as the D gene, but with no DNA this cannot be confirmed. The germline V gene encodes CDR1 KGHDR and CDR2 SFDVKD. The CDR3 consists of 14 residues. CDR3 region: CATSDSRGGNEQFF.

The chain has TRBV12-3 or TRBV12-4 and TRBJ1-1. This CDR3 spans 13 amino acids. CDR3 protein: CASSIAGTTEAFF.

The rearrangement links TRBV5-6 to TRBJ1-1. From germline, CDR1 is SGHDT and CDR2 YYEEEE. The CDR3 is 15 residues long. The CDR3 reads CASSLVEVRNTEAFF.

This chain connects TRBV7-2 to TRBJ2-3; there is no DNA to check the TCRdb D call of TRBD1. This CDR3 contains 13 residues. Per germline, CDR1 SGHTA and CDR2 FQGNSA. The CDR3 region is CASNRGYADTQYF. The full variable domain, its missing parts supplied by reference TRBV7-2 and TRBJ2-3, is GAGVSQSPSNKVTEKGKDVELRCDPISGHTALYWYRQSLGQGLEFLIYFQGNSAPDKSGLPSDRFSAERTGGSVSTLTIQRTQQEDSAVYLCASNRGYADTQYFGPGTRLTVL.

This chain links TRBV20-1 with TRBJ1-5; TCRdb gives TRBD1 as the D gene, but with no DNA this cannot be confirmed. Germline V gene sequence: CDR1 DFQATT, CDR2 SNEGSKA (reference sequence). The CDR3 runs to 12 residues. The CDR3 here is CSTRQGDQPQHF.

The chain has TRBV29-1 and TRBJ2-1; without DNA, the TCRdb call of TRBD2 cannot be checked. Germline V gives CDR1 SQVTM, CDR2 ANQGSEA. The CDR3 runs 14 residues. The CDR3 here is CSVEERGGAYEQFF.

The J gene is TRBJ2-5, the V gene TRBV5-4; as DNA is missing, the TRBD2 call by TCRdb cannot be tested. The CDR3 is 15 amino acids. CDR1 and CDR2 from the germline V gene are SGHNT and YYREEE (reference sequence). This CDR3 is CASSLDQGRRETQYF.

V gene TRBV4-1 combines with J gene TRBJ2-7; TCRdb's D call of TRBD1 is untestable without DNA. This CDR3 region has 14 residues. In germline, CDR1 is MGHRA, CDR2 YSYEKL. CDR3 in amino acids: CASSQEGTTYEQYF.

The chain is built from TRBV5-1 and TRBJ2-3; TCRdb names TRBD2, which stays unverified in the absence of DNA. Germline CDR1 and CDR2: SGHRS and YFSETQ. The CDR3 loop spans 15 amino acids. The CDR3 region is CASSNNLVRTDTQYF.

The V and J genes are TRBV5-1 and TRBJ2-7; TCRdb names TRBD1, which stays unverified in the absence of DNA. Germline values: CDR1 SGHRS, CDR2 YFSETQ. This CDR3 comprises 12 residues. The CDR3 region is CASSPTGTERYF.